This T cell receptor (beta chain) was sequenced in a study of T cell repertoires in cytomegalovirus infection. V dropped 2 bases and J dropped 7 bases, with 12 bases sitting between them. The germline gives CDR1 SQVTM, CDR2 ANQGSEA. This CDR3 spans 13 amino acids. Each CDR3 protein gets one entry after TCRdb re-called the reads with MiXCR. In the table there are roughly 310,000 distinct CDR3 sequences, almost 30% of which are singletons. This clonotype was seen a single time. The antigen remains undetermined. This TCR came from a human donor in good health (CMV status not recorded). Some clones in this sample may be carry-over from other donors' samples. The starting material was cultured PBMCs, obtained from culture after CMV antigen stimulation. J is TRBJ2-1 and V is TRBV29-1; no firm D call. The CDR3 nucleotides are TGCAGCGTTGAATGGGCTAGTCGGAATGAGCAGTTCTTC. Translating it yields CSVEWASRNEQFF.